This T cell receptor beta chain was found in a study of OX40 agonist ivuxolimab in advanced cancers. About the study as a whole: The costimulatory receptor OX40 (CD134) was targeted by ivuxolimab, a fully human IgG2 agonistic monoclonal antibody. The paper describes the monotherapy dose-escalation part (N of about 52 patients) of the phase I trial of ivuxolimab. The purpose of peripheral TCRbeta sequencing was to test whether ivuxolimab changed TCR sequence diversity and led to clonal T-cell expansion. Prior anti-PD-1, anti-PD-L1 or anti-CTLA-4 therapy was permitted, and checkpoint inhibitors had been received by about 37% of dose-escalation patients. Of the roughly 54 patients in dose escalation, about 20 had hepatocellular carcinoma, about 15 had melanoma, 9 had renal cell carcinoma and 9 had head and neck cancer. The dose-escalation cohort was over 70% male with a mean age of about 60 years, ranging from about 20 to 85. Intravenous ivuxolimab was administered to patients every 2 weeks at six dose levels: 0.01, 0.1, 0.3, 1.5, 3 and 10 mg/kg. Three dose-escalation patients achieved partial responses, one with hepatocellular carcinoma and two with cutaneous melanoma.

The germline V gene encodes CDR1 MRHNA and CDR2 SNTAGT. The CDR3 runs 15 amino acids, cysteine and phenylalanine included. Of all the DNA, just the CDR3 is kept, 45 bases in frame from base 1. Here V drops 4 bases and J drops 1 base, and the junction holds 0 bases not matched to any gene. The trial excluded patients who had a history of autoimmune disease or were on systemic immunosuppression. Peripheral blood for TCR sequencing was collected from all dose cohorts at baseline, on cycle 4 day 1, and on cycle 7 day 1. Samples were obtained from an open-label, multicenter, first-in-human phase I dose-escalation trial of ivuxolimab. Adults with locally advanced or metastatic melanoma, renal cell, hepatocellular, or head and neck squamous cell carcinoma were enrolled in the trial. Before TCR sequencing, CD4+ and CD8+ T cells were separately sorted from peripheral blood. Concerning this clone itself: The target of this receptor is not known. Base qualities are not recorded, but no much larger clone differs from it by a single base.

Findings and caveats that apply to the study as a whole: After ivuxolimab, CD8+ T cells had more expanded clones than CD4+ T cells on average. Low levels of normalized T-cell clonal expansion were also shown by some nonresponding patients. Partial responders in the 0.1-3.0 mg/kg groups had among the lowest normalized peripheral clonal expansion, especially among CD8+ T cells. The antigen specificity of the clonally expanded peripheral T cells was not determined. At doses of 0.1 to 3.0 mg/kg, clonal expansion of both CD4+ and CD8+ T cells in blood was seen between baseline and week 6.

Genomic DNA was isolated from the sorted cells so that the TCRbeta CDR3 region could be sequenced. The immunoSEQ Assay was used for sequencing of TCRbeta CDR3 regions. TCRdb took this table from immuneACCESS and kept in-frame rearrangements with V and J called. Such tables lack part of the clones; where checked against another copy, unresolved V genes explain under half of the gap, and the rest is unexplained. The sample profile shows about 28,000 clones; roughly nine tenths of them were found once. The top ten hold 38% of the sample. Rearrangement joined TRBV6-4 to TRBJ2-3, with 12 bases in between that match TRBD2. The origin of this receptor is an adult with an advanced solid tumor such as melanoma, head and neck, liver or kidney cancer. Sequenced here: CD4+ or CD8+ T cells sorted from blood, sampled in a trial of the OX40 agonist ivuxolimab. The CDR3 corresponds to CASSGTSGGTDTQYF. The sequence in DNA is TGTGCCAGCAGTGGGACTAGCGGGGGCACAGATACGCAGTATTTT.